This T cell receptor beta chain was captured in a study of technical replicates of blood from a few donors. The table came from immunoSEQ multiplex PCR; TCRdb's copy has only in-frame clones and leaves some out. The sample lists about 85,000 clones; approximately 94% were seen once. In germline, CDR1 is SGHRS, CDR2 YFSETQ. The CDR3 covers 17 residues. V lost 1 base to trimming and J lost 0 bases; unmatched junction nucleotides: 2. The sequenced material came from T cells isolated from PBMCs. This chain links TRBV5-1 with TRBJ2-2; 11 positions match TRBD2. The TCR comes from a human donor in good health. This CDR3 is CASSLSGLAANTGELFF. CDR3 nucleotides: TGCGCCAGCAGCTTGTCGGGACTAGCGGCGAACACCGGGGAGCTGTTTTTT.